The rows below give T cell receptor beta chains drawn from one sample of a study of Tregs in tolerant kidney transplant recipients. Assay used: immunoSEQ multiplex PCR; TCRdb lists only in-frame clones, some missing. The table shows 20,000 or so clones, with 65% occurring only once. The antigens for these receptors are not known. The sample comprised Tregs from blood cultured with allogeneic cells. All receptors come from a human donor in good health. The CDR3 runs from the conserved cysteine through the conserved F or W. The D gene is left open where the match is weak. Size is stated for part of the rows, as once, few or many counts, or as a class when the clone is expanded.

abundance,v_gene,j_gene,d_gene,CDR3aa,CDR3nt
-,TRBV5-1,TRBJ1-2,-,CASSLEGNYGYTF,TGCGCCAGCAGCTTGGAGGGTAACTATGGCTACACCTTC
-,TRBV7-6,TRBJ2-7,-,CASSLVGWEQYF,TGTGCCAGCAGCTTAGTAGGGTGGGAGCAGTACTTC
-,TRBV29-1,TRBJ1-2,-,CSIRDRPRGGGYTF,TGCAGCATCCGGGACCGACCGCGGGGGGGTGGCTACACCTTC
-,TRBV5-1,TRBJ2-3,TRBD1,CASSNRQGVASDTQYF,TGCGCCAGCAGCAACCGACAGGGGGTGGCGTCAGATACGCAGTATTTT
-,TRBV29-1,TRBJ2-7,TRBD2,CSVVIAGGGYEQYF,TGCAGCGTCGTAATAGCGGGAGGGGGCTACGAGCAGTACTTC
-,TRBV12-2,TRBJ1-1,-,CASRLGTLAPQKPEAFF,TGTGCAAGTCGCTTAGGGACTTTGGCCCCACAAAAGCCTGAAGCTTTCTTT
-,TRBV7-8,TRBJ1-1,TRBD1,CASSLYPRTGSLNTEAFF,TGTGCCAGCAGCTTATACCCCCGGACAGGGTCCCTGAACACTGAAGCTTTCTTT
few,TRBV11-2,TRBJ1-2,-,CASSDQGGAYGGYTF,TGTGCCAGCAGCGACCAAGGGGGGGCATATGGAGGCTACACCTTC
-,TRBV19,TRBJ2-1,-,CASSYYNEQFF,TGTGCCAGTAGTTACTACAATGAGCAGTTCTTC
-,TRBV6-1,TRBJ2-3,TRBD1,CASYRTGSTDTQYF,TGTGCCAGCTACCGGACAGGTAGCACAGATACGCAGTATTTT
-,TRBV27,TRBJ1-1,-,CASSLAGAMNTEAFF,TGTGCCAGCAGTTTGGCAGGGGCTATGAACACTGAAGCTTTCTTT
few,TRBV6-6,TRBJ2-7,TRBD1,CASTIGTGVYEQYF,TGTGCCAGCACCATCGGGACAGGGGTTTACGAGCAGTACTTC
-,TRBV20-1,TRBJ2-5,-,CSARETETQYF,TGCAGTGCTAGGGAAACCGAGACCCAGTACTTC
few,TRBV2,TRBJ2-5,-,CASSGGPRQYF,TGTGCCAGCAGTGGGGGACCCCGGCAGTACTTC
-,TRBV5-4,TRBJ2-7,TRBD1,CASSDRAYEQYF,TGTGCCAGCAGTGACAGGGCCTACGAGCAGTACTTC
-,TRBV6-1,TRBJ1-6,TRBD1,CASSERTGGSSYNSPLHF,TGTGCCAGCAGTGAACGGACAGGGGGCTCGTCCTATAATTCACCCCTCCACTTT
few,TRBV4-1,TRBJ1-5,-,CASSQEAFFGQPQHF,TGCGCCAGCAGCCAAGAGGCGTTCTTTGGTCAGCCCCAGCATTTT
-,TRBV7-2,TRBJ2-7,-,CASSRQARGEQYF,TGTGCCAGCAGCCGACAGGCACGGGGCGAGCAGTACTTC
-,TRBV19,TRBJ2-2,-,CASRTKPTGNTGELFF,TGTGCCAGTAGAACCAAACCGACAGGAAACACCGGGGAGCTGTTTTTT
-,TRBV5-1,TRBJ1-2,-,CASSLVGSPNYGYTF,TGCGCCAGCAGCTTGGTAGGATCTCCTAACTATGGCTACACCTTC
-,TRBV10-1,TRBJ2-1,-,CASGRKSSYNEQFF,TGCGCCAGCGGAAGGAAGAGCTCCTACAATGAGCAGTTCTTC
-,TRBV2,TRBJ1-2,TRBD1,CASSETGGGYGYTF,TGTGCCAGCAGTGAAACAGGGGGCGGCTATGGCTACACCTTC
-,TRBV5-1,TRBJ2-2,-,CASSYTAGRGTGELFF,TGCGCCAGCAGCTATACAGCCGGGCGGGGCACCGGGGAGCTGTTTTTT
-,TRBV6-5,TRBJ2-7,-,CASSEALRYEQYF,TGTGCCAGCAGTGAAGCTCTCCGCTACGAGCAGTACTTC
-,TRBV6-6,TRBJ2-1,-,CASRPRAGYNEQFF,TGTGCCAGCAGGCCACGGGCCGGGTACAATGAGCAGTTCTTC
-,TRBV2,TRBJ1-5,-,CASNRQGRNQPQHF,TGTGCCAGCAATCGGCAGGGAAGGAATCAGCCCCAGCATTTT
-,TRBV19,TRBJ1-5,TRBD1,CASGTGGGVGNQPQHF,TGTGCCAGTGGGACAGGGGGAGGCGTGGGCAATCAGCCCCAGCATTTT
few,TRBV29-1,TRBJ2-7,TRBD1,CSVSDRGEQYF,TGCAGCGTTTCGGACAGGGGGGAGCAGTACTTC
once,TRBV15,TRBJ1-5,-,CATALRGNQPQHF,TGTGCCACCGCGTTACGGGGCAATCAGCCCCAGCATTTT
few,TRBV11-2,TRBJ1-1,-,CASSWDLNTEAFF,TGTGCCAGCAGCTGGGACCTGAACACTGAAGCTTTCTTT
once,TRBV27,TRBJ1-5,-,CASPIGGGNQPQHF,TGTGCCAGCCCTATAGGAGGCGGCAATCAGCCCCAGCATTTT
-,TRBV4-2,TRBJ1-2,-,CASSQGGQPRSYTF,TGTGCCAGCAGCCAAGGCGGGCAGCCTCGAAGCTACACCTTC
-,TRBV7-6,TRBJ2-7,-,CASSLAPEGEQYF,TGTGCCAGCAGCTTAGCGCCGGAGGGCGAGCAGTACTTC
-,TRBV6-1,TRBJ1-5,-,CASSRNEGEIQHF,TGTGCCAGCAGTCGTAATGAGGGGGAGATCCAGCATTTT
-,TRBV7-9,TRBJ2-1,-,CASSLTTYNEQFF,TGTGCCAGCAGCTTAACTACGTACAATGAGCAATTCTTC
-,TRBV5-4,TRBJ2-7,-,CASSSTGGREQYF,TGTGCCAGCAGCTCGACGGGCGGACGAGAGCAGTACTTC
-,TRBV7-9,TRBJ2-7,-,CASSSQVAYEQYF,TGTGCCAGCAGTTCGCAGGTAGCCTACGAGCAGTACTTC
-,TRBV2,TRBJ1-1,TRBD1,CASRGQGTSTEAFF,TGTGCCAGCAGGGGACAGGGGACGAGCACTGAAGCTTTCTTT
-,TRBV18,TRBJ1-5,-,CASSPKQGTQPQHF,TGTGCCAGCTCACCGAAACAGGGAACTCAGCCCCAGCATTTT
few,TRBV7-9,TRBJ1-1,-,CASSSWAEAFF,TGTGCCAGCAGCTCATGGGCTGAAGCTTTCTTT
-,TRBV4-1,TRBJ2-7,TRBD1,CASSQYLQGSYEQYF,TGCGCCAGCAGCCAATATCTACAGGGGTCCTACGAGCAGTACTTC
once,TRBV7-9,TRBJ2-3,TRBD2,CASSLGLADVRYTQYF,TGTGCCAGCAGCTTGGGACTAGCGGATGTCAGGTATACGCAGTATTTT
-,TRBV6-5,TRBJ2-1,-,CASRPRAGYNEQFF,TGTGCCAGCAGGCCACGGGCCGGGTACAATGAGCAGTTCTTC
-,TRBV18,TRBJ2-7,-,CASSHGTAWGEQYF,TGTGCCAGCTCACACGGGACCGCTTGGGGAGAGCAGTACTTC
-,TRBV6-6,TRBJ2-7,-,CASRPRPLSSYEQYF,TGTGCCAGCAGGCCCCGACCCCTGAGCTCCTACGAGCAGTACTTC
-,TRBV5-1,TRBJ1-1,TRBD1,CASSLGQGGVYTEAFF,TGCGCCAGCAGCCTGGGACAGGGAGGTGTTTACACTGAAGCTTTCTTT
-,TRBV2,TRBJ2-2,-,CAGQQDFTGELFF,TGTGCCGGACAACAGGACTTCACCGGGGAGCTGTTTTTT